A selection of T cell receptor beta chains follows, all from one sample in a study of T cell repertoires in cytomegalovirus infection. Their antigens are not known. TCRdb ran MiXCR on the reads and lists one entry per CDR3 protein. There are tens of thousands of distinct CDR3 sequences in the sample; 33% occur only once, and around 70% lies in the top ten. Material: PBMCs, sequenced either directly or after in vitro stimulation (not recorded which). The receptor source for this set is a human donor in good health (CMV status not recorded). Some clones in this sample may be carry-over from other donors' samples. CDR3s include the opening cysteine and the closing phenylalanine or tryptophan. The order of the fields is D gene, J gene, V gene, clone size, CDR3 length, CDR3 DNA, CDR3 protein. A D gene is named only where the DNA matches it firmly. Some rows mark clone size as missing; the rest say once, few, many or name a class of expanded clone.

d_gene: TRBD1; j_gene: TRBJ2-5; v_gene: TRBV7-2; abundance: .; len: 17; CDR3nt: TGTGCCAGCAGCTTACGTCCCGGGACAGGGGGCATCGAGACCCAGTACTTC; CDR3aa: CASSLRPGTGGIETQYF
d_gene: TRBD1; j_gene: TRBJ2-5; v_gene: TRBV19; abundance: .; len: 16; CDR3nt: TGTGCCAGTAGTTCCTCCGGGACAGGGGTCGGGGAGACCCAGTACTTC; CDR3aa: CASSSSGTGVGETQYF
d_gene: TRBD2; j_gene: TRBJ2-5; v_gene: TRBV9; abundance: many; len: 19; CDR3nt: TGTGCCAGCAGCGTAGGTAGCGGGGACGGTCCATCTTACCAAGAGACCCAGTACTTC; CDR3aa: CASSVGSGDGPSYQETQYF
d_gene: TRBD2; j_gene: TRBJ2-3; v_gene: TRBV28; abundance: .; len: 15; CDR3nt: TGTGCCGCCGACACTAGCGGGGCCCGCACAGATACGCAGTATTTT; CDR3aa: CAADTSGARTDTQYF
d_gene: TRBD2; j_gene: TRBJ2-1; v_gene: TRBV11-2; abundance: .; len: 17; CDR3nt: TGTGCCAGCAGCTTAGATAGAGCTAGCGGTAGGGGTGGTGAGCAGTTCTTC; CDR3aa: CASSLDRASGRGGEQFF
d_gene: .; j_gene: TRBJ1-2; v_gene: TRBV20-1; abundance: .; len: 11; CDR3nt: TGCAGTCGGGGGACGGTAGATGGCTACACCTTC; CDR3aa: CSRGTVDGYTF
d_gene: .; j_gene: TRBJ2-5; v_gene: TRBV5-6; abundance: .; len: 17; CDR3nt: TGTGCCAGCAGCGCACTCTCTGACCGGGGACTCCAAGAGACCCAGTACTTC; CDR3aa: CASSALSDRGLQETQYF
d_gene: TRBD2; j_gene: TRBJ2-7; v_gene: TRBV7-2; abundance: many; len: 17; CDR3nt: TGTGCCAGCAGCTTAGTCCCCCCGGGACTAGCAGAATACGAGCAGTACTTC; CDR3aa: CASSLVPPGLAEYEQYF
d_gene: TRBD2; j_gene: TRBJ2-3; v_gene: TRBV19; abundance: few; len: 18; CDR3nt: TGTGCCAGTAGTTCTCCGCGGGGGGGACGCCGGGCCACAGATACGCAGTATTTT; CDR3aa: CASSSPRGGRRATDTQYF
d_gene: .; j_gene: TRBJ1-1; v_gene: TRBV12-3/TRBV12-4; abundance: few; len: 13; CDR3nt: TGTGCCAGCAGTTTTCGGGGAGGCACTGAAGCTTTCTTT; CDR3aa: CASSFRGGTEAFF
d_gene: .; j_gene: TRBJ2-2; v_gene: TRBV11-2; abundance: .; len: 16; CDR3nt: TGTGCCAGCAGCCCGAGAGCGGATGCGAACACCGGGGAGCTGTTTTTT; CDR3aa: CASSPRADANTGELFF
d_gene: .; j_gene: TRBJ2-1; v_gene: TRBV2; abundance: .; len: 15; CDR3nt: TGTGCCAGCAGTGTGGAGGCCGTCGTCCTAAATGAGCAGTTCTTC; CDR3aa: CASSVEAVVLNEQFF
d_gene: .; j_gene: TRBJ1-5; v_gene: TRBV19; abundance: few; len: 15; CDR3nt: TGTGCCAGTAGTATAAGAGGAGCTAGCAATCAGCCCCAGCATTTT; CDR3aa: CASSIRGASNQPQHF
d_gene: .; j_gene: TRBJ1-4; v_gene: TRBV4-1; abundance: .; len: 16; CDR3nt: TGCGCCAGCAGCCGGTTGACGACAGCAACTAATGAAAAACTGTTTTTT; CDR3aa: CASSRLTTATNEKLFF
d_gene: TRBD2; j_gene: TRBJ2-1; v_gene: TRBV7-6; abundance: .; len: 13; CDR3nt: TGTGCCAGCAGTATACTAGCGGGCAATGAGCAGTTCTTC; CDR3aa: CASSILAGNEQFF
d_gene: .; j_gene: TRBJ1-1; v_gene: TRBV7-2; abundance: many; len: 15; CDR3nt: TGTGCCAGCAGCTTAGTTGCAGCCTGGAACACTGAAGCTTTCTTT; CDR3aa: CASSLVAAWNTEAFF
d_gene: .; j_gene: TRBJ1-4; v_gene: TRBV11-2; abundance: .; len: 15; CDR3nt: TGTGCCAGCAGCTTGGGTACAGTTGCTAATGAAAAACTGTTTTTT; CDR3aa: CASSLGTVANEKLFF
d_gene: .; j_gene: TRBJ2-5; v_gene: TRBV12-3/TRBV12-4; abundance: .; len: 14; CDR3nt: TGTGCCAGCAGTTTGACGTCTCTACAAGAGACCCAGTACTTC; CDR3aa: CASSLTSLQETQYF
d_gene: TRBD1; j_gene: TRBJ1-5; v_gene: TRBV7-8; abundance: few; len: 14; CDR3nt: TGTGCCAGCAGCCCAGGGGGAGCCAATCAGCCCCAGCATTTT; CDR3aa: CASSPGGANQPQHF
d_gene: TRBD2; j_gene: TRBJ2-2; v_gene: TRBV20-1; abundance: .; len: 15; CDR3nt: TGCAGTGCTGTAAGCGGGAGGCTAGACACCGGGGAGCTGTTTTTT; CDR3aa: CSAVSGRLDTGELFF
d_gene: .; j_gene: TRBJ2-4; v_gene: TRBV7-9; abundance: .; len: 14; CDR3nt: TGTGCCAGCAGCTTAAGCCGGGGCAAAAACATTCAGTACTTC; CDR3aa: CASSLSRGKNIQYF
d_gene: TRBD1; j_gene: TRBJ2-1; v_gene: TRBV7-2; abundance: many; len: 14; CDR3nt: TGTGCCAGCAGCCCCGGGACAGGATACAATGAGCAGTTCTTC; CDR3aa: CASSPGTGYNEQFF
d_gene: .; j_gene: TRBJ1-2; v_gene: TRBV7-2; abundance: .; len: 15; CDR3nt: TGTGCCAGCAGCCCCCTCCCGGACCCACGTAGCGGCTACACCTTC; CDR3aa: CASSPLPDPRSGYTF
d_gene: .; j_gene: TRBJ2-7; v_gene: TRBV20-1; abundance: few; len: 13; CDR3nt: TGCAGTGCTAGAAGTGACAGCTCCTACGAGCAGTACTTC; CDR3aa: CSARSDSSYEQYF
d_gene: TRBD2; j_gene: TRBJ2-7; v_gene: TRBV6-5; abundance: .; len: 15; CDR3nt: TGTGCCAGCAGTAATAGCGGGGGGGAGACCTACGAGCAGTACTTC; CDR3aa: CASSNSGGETYEQYF
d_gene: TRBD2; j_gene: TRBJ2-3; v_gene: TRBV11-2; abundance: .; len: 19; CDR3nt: TGTGCCAGCAGCTTCCATTTTACCGGGACTAGCGGGAGTGAAGATACGCAGTATTTT; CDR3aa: CASSFHFTGTSGSEDTQYF
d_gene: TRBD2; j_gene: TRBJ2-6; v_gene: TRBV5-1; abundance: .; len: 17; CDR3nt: TGCGCCAGCAGCCCCCTGGGGGGGGGCTCTGGGGCCAACGTCCTGACTTTC; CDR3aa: CASSPLGGGSGANVLTF